This T cell receptor (beta chain) stems from a study of cytomegalovirus exposure and HLA in healthy donors. Study-wide results and caveats: An assumption of roughly uniform sequencing depth across donors underlay the presence/absence analyses. In vitro testing confirmed a few CMV-associated chains as specific for CMV antigens.

The V gene's germline CDR1 is WNHNN and CDR2 SYGVQD (reference sequence). With V trimmed by 5 bases and J by 2 bases, 2 bases remained unmatched. CDR3 length equals 14 residues. To note about this clone: What it recognizes is unknown.

The study ran its PCR with 60 Vbeta and 13 Jbeta primers. Generated by immunoSEQ multiplex PCR, the TCRdb table keeps only in-frame clones and is missing some. The data show some 270,000 clones, with around 90% seen just once and 1.7% held by the top ten. This TCR derives from a girl aged 2-10 years in good health and CMV-seronegative. The rearrangement links TRBV10-1 to TRBJ2-1, with 8 bases identical to TRBD2. Sequencing used PBMCs. As DNA, the CDR3 is TGCGCCAGCAGTCGAGCGGGGGCCTACAATGAGCAGTTCTTC. It codes for CASSRAGAYNEQFF.